This note documents a single T cell receptor (beta chain) sequence. Its matching antigen is unknown. The data are from a study of shared clonotypes between healthy human individuals. Whole-study results and caveats: Few donors restricted represented genetic and exposure-history diversity.

Nashville, Tennessee was home to all donors, each a Caucasian adult. Deep was the level used in running the assay. Some 30,000 T cell genomes (roughly 300 ng DNA) went into each PBMC replicate. Here immunoSEQ multiplex PCR was the method, and the copy in TCRdb shows in-frame clones only, minus some. Here the sample spans about 520,000 clones, roughly 80% being singletons. In germline, CDR1 is MDHEN, CDR2 SYDVKM. The CDR3 length is 15 residues. Trimming stripped 2 bases from V and 4 bases from J, with 15 bases between. This receptor was identified in a woman between 40 and 55 years old in good health. Some clones in this sample may be carry-over from other donors' samples. The gene calls are TRBV28 and TRBJ2-7; D is perhaps TRBD2 (6 bases). The sample consisted of PBMCs. The CDR3 reads CASSLRWSGQYEQYF. For the CDR3, the DNA is TGTGCCAGCAGTTTACGTTGGAGCGGGCAATACGAGCAGTACTTC.